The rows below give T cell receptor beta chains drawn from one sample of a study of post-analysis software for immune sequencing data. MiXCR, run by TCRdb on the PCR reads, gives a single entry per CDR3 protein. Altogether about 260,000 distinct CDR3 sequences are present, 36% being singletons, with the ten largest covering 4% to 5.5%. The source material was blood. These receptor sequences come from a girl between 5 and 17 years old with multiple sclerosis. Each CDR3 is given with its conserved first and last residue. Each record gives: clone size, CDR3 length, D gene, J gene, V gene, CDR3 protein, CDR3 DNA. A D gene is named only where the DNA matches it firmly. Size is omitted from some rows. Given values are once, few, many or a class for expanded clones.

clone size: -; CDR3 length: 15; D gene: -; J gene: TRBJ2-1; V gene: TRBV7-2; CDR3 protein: CASSLADAGSSEQFF; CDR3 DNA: TGTGCCAGCAGCTTAGCGGACGCCGGAAGTAGTGAGCAGTTCTTC
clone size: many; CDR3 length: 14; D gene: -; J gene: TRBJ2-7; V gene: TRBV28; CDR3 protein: CASRASGRSYEQYF; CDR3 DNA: TGTGCCAGCAGGGCGTCGGGACGCTCCTACGAGCAGTACTTC
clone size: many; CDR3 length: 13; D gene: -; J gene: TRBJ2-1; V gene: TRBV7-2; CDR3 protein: CASSSDRNNEQFF; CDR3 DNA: TGTGCCAGCAGCTCGGATAGGAATAATGAGCAGTTCTTC
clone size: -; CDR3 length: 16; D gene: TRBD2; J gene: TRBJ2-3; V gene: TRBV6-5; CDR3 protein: CASSRSSGLRTDTQYF; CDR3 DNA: TGTGCCAGCAGCCGAAGTAGCGGGCTACGCACAGATACGCAGTATTTT
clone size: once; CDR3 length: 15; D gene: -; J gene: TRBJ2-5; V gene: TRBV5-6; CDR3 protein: CASSLAGRMQETQYF; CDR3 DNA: TGTGCCAGCAGCTTGGCCGGACGGATGCAAGAGACCCAGTACTTC
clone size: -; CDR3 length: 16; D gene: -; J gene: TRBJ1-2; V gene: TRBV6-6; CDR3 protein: CASSYSLRPTNYGYTF; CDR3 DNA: TGTGCCAGCAGTTACAGTTTAAGACCTACCAACTATGGCTACACCTTC
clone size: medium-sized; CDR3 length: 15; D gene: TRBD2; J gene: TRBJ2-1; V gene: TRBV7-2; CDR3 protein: CASSLLAGGGNEQFF; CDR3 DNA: TGTGCCAGCAGCCTTCTAGCGGGGGGTGGAAATGAGCAGTTCTTC
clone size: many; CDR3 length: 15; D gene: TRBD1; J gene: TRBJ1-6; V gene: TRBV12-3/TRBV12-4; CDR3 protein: CASSLYGTANSPLHF; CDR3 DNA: TGTGCCAGCAGTTTATACGGGACAGCCAATTCACCCCTCCACTTT
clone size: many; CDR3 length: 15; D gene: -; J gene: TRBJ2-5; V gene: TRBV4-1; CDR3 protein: CASSQVDLTQETQYF; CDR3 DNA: TGCGCCAGCAGCCAAGTTGACCTAACCCAAGAGACCCAGTACTTC
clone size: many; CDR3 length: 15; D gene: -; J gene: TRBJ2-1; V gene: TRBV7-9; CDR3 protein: CASSWGESGYNEQFF; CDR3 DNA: TGTGCCAGCAGCTGGGGTGAGAGCGGATACAATGAGCAGTTCTTC
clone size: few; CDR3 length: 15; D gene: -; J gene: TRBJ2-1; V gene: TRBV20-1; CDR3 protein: CSATSSDDTYNEQFF; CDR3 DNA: TGCAGTGCAACTAGCTCTGATGACACCTACAATGAGCAGTTCTTC
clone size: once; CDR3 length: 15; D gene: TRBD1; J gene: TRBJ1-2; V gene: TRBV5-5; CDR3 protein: CASSLTGGTANGYTF; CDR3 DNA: TGTGCCAGCAGCTTGACAGGGGGAACGGCAAATGGCTACACCTTC
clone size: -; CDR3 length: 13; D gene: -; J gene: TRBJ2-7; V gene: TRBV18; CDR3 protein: CASSPPLTYEQYF; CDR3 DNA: TGTGCCAGCTCACCACCGCTAACCTACGAGCAGTACTTC
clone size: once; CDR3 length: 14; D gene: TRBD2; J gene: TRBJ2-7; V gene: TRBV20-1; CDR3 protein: CSARVSGSVYEQYF; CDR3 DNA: TGCAGTGCTAGAGTTAGCGGGAGTGTTTACGAGCAGTACTTC
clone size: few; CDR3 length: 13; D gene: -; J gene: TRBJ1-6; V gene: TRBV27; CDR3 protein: CASSLVPNSPLHF; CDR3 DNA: TGTGCCAGCAGTTTAGTCCCTAATTCACCCCTCCACTTT
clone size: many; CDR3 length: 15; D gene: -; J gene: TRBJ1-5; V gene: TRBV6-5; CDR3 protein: CASSKDGWSNQPQHF; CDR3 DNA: TGTGCCAGCAGTAAGGACGGGTGGAGCAATCAGCCCCAGCATTTT
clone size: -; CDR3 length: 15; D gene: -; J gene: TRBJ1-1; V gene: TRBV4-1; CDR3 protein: CASSQQSGLGLEAFF; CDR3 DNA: TGCGCCAGCAGCCAACAAAGTGGGCTGGGTTTGGAAGCTTTCTTT
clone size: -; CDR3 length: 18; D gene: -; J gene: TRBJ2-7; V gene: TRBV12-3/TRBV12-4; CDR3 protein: CASSLGPRGLPQTYEQYF; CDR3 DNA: TGTGCCAGCAGTTTGGGGCCTAGGGGACTTCCACAGACCTACGAGCAGTACTTC
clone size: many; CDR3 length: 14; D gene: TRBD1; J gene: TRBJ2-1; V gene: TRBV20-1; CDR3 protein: CSARGAGGTNEQFF; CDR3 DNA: TGCAGTGCTAGAGGGGCAGGGGGCACGAATGAGCAGTTCTTC
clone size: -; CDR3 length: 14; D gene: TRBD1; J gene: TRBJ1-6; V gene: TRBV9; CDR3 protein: CASSAQGAGSPLHF; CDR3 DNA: TGTGCCAGCAGCGCACAGGGGGCAGGCTCACCCCTCCACTTT
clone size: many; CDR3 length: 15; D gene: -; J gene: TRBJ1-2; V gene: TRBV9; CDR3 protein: CASSVGGGLGYGYTF; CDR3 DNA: TGTGCCAGCAGCGTAGGGGGAGGGTTGGGCTATGGCTACACCTTC
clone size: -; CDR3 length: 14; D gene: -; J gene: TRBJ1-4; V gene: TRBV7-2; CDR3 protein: CASSLGKRNEKLFF; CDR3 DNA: TGTGCCAGCAGCTTAGGGAAGAGAAATGAAAAACTGTTTTTT
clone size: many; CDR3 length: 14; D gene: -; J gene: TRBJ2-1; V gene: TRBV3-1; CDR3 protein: CASSQKLKIREQFF; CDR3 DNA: TGTGCCAGCAGCCAAAAGCTTAAGATCAGAGAGCAGTTCTTC
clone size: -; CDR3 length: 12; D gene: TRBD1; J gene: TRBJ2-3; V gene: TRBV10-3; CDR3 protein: CAISATGTAQYF; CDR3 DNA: TGTGCCATCAGTGCCACAGGGACAGCGCAGTATTTT
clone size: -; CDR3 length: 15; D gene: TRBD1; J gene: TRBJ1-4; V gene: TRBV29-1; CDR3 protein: CSVWDSLWGNEKLFF; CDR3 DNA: TGCAGCGTTTGGGACAGTCTGTGGGGTAATGAAAAACTGTTTTTT
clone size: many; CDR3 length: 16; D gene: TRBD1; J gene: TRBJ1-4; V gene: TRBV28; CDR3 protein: CASKTGLGGESEKLFF; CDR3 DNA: TGTGCCAGCAAAACGGGGTTAGGGGGCGAGAGTGAAAAACTGTTTTTT
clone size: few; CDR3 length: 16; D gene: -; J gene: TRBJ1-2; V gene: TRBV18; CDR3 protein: CASPPGSVGSNYGYTF; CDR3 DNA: TGTGCCAGCCCACCGGGCTCAGTGGGGTCTAACTATGGCTACACCTTC
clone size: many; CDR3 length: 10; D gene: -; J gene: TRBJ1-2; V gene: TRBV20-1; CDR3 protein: CSAWYRASTF; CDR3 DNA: TGCAGTGCTTGGTACAGGGCAAGCACCTTC
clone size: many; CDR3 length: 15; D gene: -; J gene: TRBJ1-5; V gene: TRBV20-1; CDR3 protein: CSASFNAGADQPQHF; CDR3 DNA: TGCAGTGCTAGTTTTAATGCAGGAGCCGATCAGCCCCAGCATTTT
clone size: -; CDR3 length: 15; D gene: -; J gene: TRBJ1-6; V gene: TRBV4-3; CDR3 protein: CASSQDAAYNSPLHF; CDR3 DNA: TGCGCCAGCAGCCAAGACGCCGCTTATAATTCACCCCTCCACTTT
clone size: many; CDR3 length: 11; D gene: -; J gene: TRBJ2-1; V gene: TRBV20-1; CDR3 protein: CSARVGAEQFF; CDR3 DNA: TGCAGTGCTAGAGTGGGGGCTGAGCAGTTCTTC
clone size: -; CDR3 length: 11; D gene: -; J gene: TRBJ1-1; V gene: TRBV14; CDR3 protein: CASSQSYRAFF; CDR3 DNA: TGTGCCAGCAGCCAATCTTACAGGGCTTTCTTT
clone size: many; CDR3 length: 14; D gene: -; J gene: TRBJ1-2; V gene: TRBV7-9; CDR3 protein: CASREVTRNYGYTF; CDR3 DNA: TGTGCCAGCAGGGAAGTGACTCGGAACTATGGCTACACCTTC
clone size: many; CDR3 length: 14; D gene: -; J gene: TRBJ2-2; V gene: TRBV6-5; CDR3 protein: CASRRKWGTGELFF; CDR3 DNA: TGTGCCAGCAGGCGGAAGTGGGGCACCGGGGAGCTGTTTTTT
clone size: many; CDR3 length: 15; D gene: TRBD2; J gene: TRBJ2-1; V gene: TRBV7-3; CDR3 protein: CASSIRLAGHNEQFF; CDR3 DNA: TGTGCCAGCAGTATTCGACTAGCGGGGCACAATGAGCAGTTCTTC
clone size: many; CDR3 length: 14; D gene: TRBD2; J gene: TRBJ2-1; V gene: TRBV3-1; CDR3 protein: CASSHTGGMGEQFF; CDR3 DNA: TGTGCCAGCAGCCATACGGGGGGGATGGGGGAGCAGTTCTTC
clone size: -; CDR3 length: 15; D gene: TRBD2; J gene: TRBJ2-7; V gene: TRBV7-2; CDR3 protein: CASSQWTSGSNEQYF; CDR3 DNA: TGTGCCAGCAGCCAGTGGACTAGCGGGTCCAATGAGCAGTACTTC
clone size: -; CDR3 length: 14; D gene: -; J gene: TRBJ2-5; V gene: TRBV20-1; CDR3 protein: CSARDPGGTETQYF; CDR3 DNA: TGCAGTGCTAGAGATCCCGGGGGTACCGAGACCCAGTACTTC
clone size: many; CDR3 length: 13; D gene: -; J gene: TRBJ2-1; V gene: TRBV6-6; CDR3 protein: CASSYPGYNEQFF; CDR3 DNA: TGTGCCAGCAGTTACCCTGGCTACAATGAGCAGTTCTTC
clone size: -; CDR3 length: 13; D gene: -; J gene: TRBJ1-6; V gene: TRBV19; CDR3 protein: CASTAPGSSPLHF; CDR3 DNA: TGTGCCAGTACCGCCCCAGGGAGTTCACCCCTCCACTTT
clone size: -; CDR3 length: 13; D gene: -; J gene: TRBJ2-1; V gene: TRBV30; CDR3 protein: CAWSLLRVDEQFF; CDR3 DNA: TGTGCCTGGAGTCTTCTGAGGGTGGATGAGCAGTTCTTC
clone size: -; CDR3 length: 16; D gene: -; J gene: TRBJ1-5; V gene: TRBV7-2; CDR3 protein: CASSLATGPGYKSQHF; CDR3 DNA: TGTGCCAGCAGCTTGGCCACAGGGCCGGGCTACAAGTCCCAGCATTTT
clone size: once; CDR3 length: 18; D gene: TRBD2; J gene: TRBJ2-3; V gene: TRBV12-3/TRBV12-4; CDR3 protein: CASRPRTSGGGSTDAQYF; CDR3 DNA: TGTGCCAGCAGGCCTAGGACTAGCGGGGGTGGTAGCACAGATGCGCAGTATTTT
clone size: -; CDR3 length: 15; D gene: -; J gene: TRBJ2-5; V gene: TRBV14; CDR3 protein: CASSQDRGRYNEQYF; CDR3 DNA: TGTGCCAGCAGCCAAGACAGGGGACGATACAATGAGCAGTACTTC
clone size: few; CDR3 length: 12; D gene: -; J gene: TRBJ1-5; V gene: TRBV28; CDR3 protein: CASRKGVDPQHF; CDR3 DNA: TGTGCCAGCAGAAAGGGGGTTGATCCCCAGCATTTT
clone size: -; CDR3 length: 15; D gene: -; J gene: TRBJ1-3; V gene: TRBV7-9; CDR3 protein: CASSLSQVSGNTIYF; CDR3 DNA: TGTGCCAGCAGCTTATCTCAGGTCTCTGGAAACACCATATATTTT
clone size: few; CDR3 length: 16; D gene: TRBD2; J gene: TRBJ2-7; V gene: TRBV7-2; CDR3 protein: CASSLDRTSGFYEQYF; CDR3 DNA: TGTGCCAGCAGCTTAGATAGGACTAGCGGTTTCTACGAGCAGTACTTC
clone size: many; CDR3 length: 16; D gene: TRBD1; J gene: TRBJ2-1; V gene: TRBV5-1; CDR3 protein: CASSNRDRGAYNEQFF; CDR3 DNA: TGCGCCAGCAGCAACAGGGACAGGGGAGCCTACAATGAGCAGTTCTTC
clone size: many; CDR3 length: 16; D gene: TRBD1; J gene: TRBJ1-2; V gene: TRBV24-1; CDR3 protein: CATSDSSTGGFYGYTF; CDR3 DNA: TGTGCCACCAGTGATTCCTCGACAGGGGGCTTCTATGGCTACACCTTC
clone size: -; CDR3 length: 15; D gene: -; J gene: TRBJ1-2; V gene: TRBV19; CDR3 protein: CASSLLLGASYGYTF; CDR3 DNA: TGTGCCAGTAGTCTACTCTTGGGGGCCTCCTATGGCTACACCTTC
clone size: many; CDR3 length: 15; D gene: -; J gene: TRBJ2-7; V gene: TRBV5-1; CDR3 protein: CASSVWDGDSYEQYF; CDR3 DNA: TGCGCCAGCAGCGTATGGGACGGGGATTCCTACGAGCAGTACTTC
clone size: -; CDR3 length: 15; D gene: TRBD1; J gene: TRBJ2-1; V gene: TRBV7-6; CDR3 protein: CASSRVTGGRNEQFF; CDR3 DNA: TGTGCCAGCAGCCGGGTCACAGGGGGTCGGAATGAGCAGTTCTTC
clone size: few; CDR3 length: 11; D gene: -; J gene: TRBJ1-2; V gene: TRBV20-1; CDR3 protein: CSASGGYGYTF; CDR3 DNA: TGCAGTGCTTCGGGAGGCTATGGCTACACCTTC
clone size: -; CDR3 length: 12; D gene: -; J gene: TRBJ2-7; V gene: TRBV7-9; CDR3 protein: CASRGPGREQYF; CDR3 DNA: TGCGCCAGCAGGGGCCCAGGGCGCGAGCAGTACTTC
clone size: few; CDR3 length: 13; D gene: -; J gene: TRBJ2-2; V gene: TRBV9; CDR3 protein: CASSVSGTGELFF; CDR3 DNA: TGTGCCAGCAGCGTATCGGGGACCGGGGAGCTGTTTTTT